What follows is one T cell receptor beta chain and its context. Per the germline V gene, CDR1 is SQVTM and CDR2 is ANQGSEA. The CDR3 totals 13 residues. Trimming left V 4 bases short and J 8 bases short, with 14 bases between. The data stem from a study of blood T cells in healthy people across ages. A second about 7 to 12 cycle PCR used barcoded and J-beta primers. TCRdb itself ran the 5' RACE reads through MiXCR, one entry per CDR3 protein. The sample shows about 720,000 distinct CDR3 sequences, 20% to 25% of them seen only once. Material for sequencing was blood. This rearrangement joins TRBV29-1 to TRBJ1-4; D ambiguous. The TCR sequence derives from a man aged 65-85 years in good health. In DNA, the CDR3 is TGCAGCGTTGGGGGTGGTGTTGGAGAAAAACTGTTTTTT. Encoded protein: CSVGGGVGEKLFF. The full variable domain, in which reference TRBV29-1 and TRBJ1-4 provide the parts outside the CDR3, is SAVISQKPSRDICQRGTSLTIQCQVDSQVTMMFWYRQQPGQSLTLIATANQGSEATYESGFVIDKFPISRPNLTFSTLTVSNMSPEDSSIYLCSVGGGVGEKLFFGSGTQLSVL.